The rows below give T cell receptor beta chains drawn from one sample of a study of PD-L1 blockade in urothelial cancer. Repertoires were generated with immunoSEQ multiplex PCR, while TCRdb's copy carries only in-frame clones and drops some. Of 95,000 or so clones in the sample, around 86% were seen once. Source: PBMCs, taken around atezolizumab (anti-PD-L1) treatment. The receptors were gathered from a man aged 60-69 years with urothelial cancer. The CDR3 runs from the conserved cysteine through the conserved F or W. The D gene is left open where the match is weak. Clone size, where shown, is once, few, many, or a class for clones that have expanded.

DNA: TGCGCCAGCAGCTGGACGGTTGCGGGGCGGACCGGGGAGCTGTTTTTT; CDR3: CASSWTVAGRTGELFF; D: .; J: TRBJ2-2; V: TRBV5-1; size: .
DNA: TGTGCCAGCAGCCAAGACGCGGGGGGGGATTATGAGACCCAGTACTTC; CDR3: CASSQDAGGDYETQYF; D: TRBD2; J: TRBJ2-5; V: TRBV4-2; size: few
DNA: TGTGCCAGCAGCCCACCTGCCCGGGACAAGAACACCGGGGAGCTGTTTTTT; CDR3: CASSPPARDKNTGELFF; D: .; J: TRBJ2-2; V: TRBV7-9; size: .
DNA: TGTGCCAGCTCCGGGGCTAGCGGGACTGGAGATACGCAGTATTTT; CDR3: CASSGASGTGDTQYF; D: TRBD2; J: TRBJ2-3; V: TRBV28; size: .
DNA: TGTGCCAGCAGTCATAGACCAGGGGGCGCGATGAACACTGAAGCTTTCTTT; CDR3: CASSHRPGGAMNTEAFF; D: TRBD1; J: TRBJ1-1; V: TRBV5-6; size: .
DNA: TGTGCCAGCAGCGGAAGGCAGGGGGGAGGCTACACCTTC; CDR3: CASSGRQGGGYTF; D: TRBD1; J: TRBJ1-2; V: TRBV9; size: .
DNA: TGTGCCAGCAGCCTAATTAGCCGCAATGAGCAGTTCTTC; CDR3: CASSLISRNEQFF; D: .; J: TRBJ2-1; V: TRBV11-2; size: .
DNA: TGTGCCAGCAGCTTCAGGGGAGGGTTTTCCAATGAGCAGTTCTTC; CDR3: CASSFRGGFSNEQFF; D: .; J: TRBJ2-1; V: TRBV5-6; size: .
DNA: TGTGCCAGCAGCTTAGTAGGGGGAGATAGCAATCAGCCCCAGCATTTT; CDR3: CASSLVGGDSNQPQHF; D: .; J: TRBJ1-5; V: TRBV7-2; size: .
DNA: TGTGCCAGCAGCTTAAATTCGGGACATGTCTCCTACGAGCAGTACTTC; CDR3: CASSLNSGHVSYEQYF; D: .; J: TRBJ2-7; V: TRBV11-2; size: .
DNA: TGTGCCAGCATCCTTTGGGGGGGGGATGAGCAGTTCTTC; CDR3: CASILWGGDEQFF; D: TRBD2; J: TRBJ2-1; V: TRBV28; size: .
DNA: TGTGCCAGCAGCTTGCGGCAGGGGGCTTGGGAGCCCCAGCATTTT; CDR3: CASSLRQGAWEPQHF; D: TRBD1; J: TRBJ1-5; V: TRBV5-5; size: .
DNA: TGTGCCAGCAGCTTTAAAGGGAGCCACGAGCAGTACTTC; CDR3: CASSFKGSHEQYF; D: .; J: TRBJ2-7; V: TRBV7-9; size: .
DNA: TGTGCCAGCAGCCGCCCGGACAGGGGATCCGAGCAGTACTTC; CDR3: CASSRPDRGSEQYF; D: TRBD1; J: TRBJ2-7; V: TRBV13; size: .
DNA: TGTGCCTGGAGCCACTGGGACAGGGACTCTAATGAGCAGTTCTTC; CDR3: CAWSHWDRDSNEQFF; D: TRBD1; J: TRBJ2-1; V: TRBV30; size: .
DNA: TGTGCCAGCAGTTTGGGCCCTTCAGGCAACGAGCAGTACTTC; CDR3: CASSLGPSGNEQYF; D: .; J: TRBJ2-7; V: TRBV28; size: few
DNA: TGCGCCAGCATGACTGGAAATACCTACGAGCAGTACTTC; CDR3: CASMTGNTYEQYF; D: .; J: TRBJ2-7; V: TRBV5-1; size: .
DNA: TGTGCCAGCAGCGTCGCCGGGACTAGCGGGATAAATGAGCAGTTCTTC; CDR3: CASSVAGTSGINEQFF; D: TRBD2; J: TRBJ2-1; V: TRBV11-2; size: .
DNA: TGTGCCAGCAGCCCACCGGGGGGAGGTAGCAATCAGCCCCAGCATTTT; CDR3: CASSPPGGGSNQPQHF; D: .; J: TRBJ1-5; V: TRBV7-9; size: .
DNA: TGTGCCAGCAGTTTTCGGGAGAAGACTGAAGCTTTCTTT; CDR3: CASSFREKTEAFF; D: .; J: TRBJ1-1; V: TRBV27; size: few
DNA: TGCAGCGTTGATGTCAGGGTTGAGCAGTTCTTC; CDR3: CSVDVRVEQFF; D: .; J: TRBJ2-1; V: TRBV29-1; size: .
DNA: TGCGCCAGAATAGAAAGCTCTGGAAACACCATATATTTT; CDR3: CARIESSGNTIYF; D: .; J: TRBJ1-3; V: TRBV10-1; size: .
DNA: TGTGCCTGTAAACGACAGGGAACTAACTATGGCTACACCTTC; CDR3: CACKRQGTNYGYTF; D: TRBD1; J: TRBJ1-2; V: TRBV30; size: once
DNA: TGTGCCAGCCTCAATACCAATCTGCCCACGGGGGAGCAGTTCTTC; CDR3: CASLNTNLPTGEQFF; D: .; J: TRBJ2-1; V: TRBV19; size: .
DNA: TGTGCCAGTAGTATCCTAGCGGGAGGGCCAGGGACCGGGGAGCTGTTTTTT; CDR3: CASSILAGGPGTGELFF; D: TRBD2; J: TRBJ2-2; V: TRBV19; size: .
DNA: TGTGCCAGCAGTTCCCATGCGGGAATAGCCTACGAGCAGTACTTC; CDR3: CASSSHAGIAYEQYF; D: .; J: TRBJ2-7; V: TRBV6-6; size: .
DNA: TGTGCCAGCAGTTTTGGGACAGGGGAAGGCTACACCTTC; CDR3: CASSFGTGEGYTF; D: TRBD1; J: TRBJ1-2; V: TRBV27; size: .
DNA: TGTGCCAGCAGTACCAGGGACAGGGGAAACTATGGCTACACCTTC; CDR3: CASSTRDRGNYGYTF; D: TRBD1; J: TRBJ1-2; V: TRBV6-5; size: .
DNA: TGCGCCAGCAGCCAAGACAGTATGAACACTGAAGCTTTCTTT; CDR3: CASSQDSMNTEAFF; D: .; J: TRBJ1-1; V: TRBV4-1; size: .
DNA: TGTGCCAGCAGCTCACGCGCAGGGGGGGTACAGGGGGACTATGGCTACACCTTC; CDR3: CASSSRAGGVQGDYGYTF; D: TRBD1; J: TRBJ1-2; V: TRBV7-2; size: .
DNA: TGTGCCAGCAGTGAAATGACAGGTACCGAAGCTTTCTTT; CDR3: CASSEMTGTEAFF; D: .; J: TRBJ1-1; V: TRBV6-4; size: .
DNA: TGTGCCAGCAGCCCCTCAGCGACAGGGTCCGCCGAGCAGTACTTC; CDR3: CASSPSATGSAEQYF; D: TRBD1; J: TRBJ2-7; V: TRBV6-1; size: .
DNA: TGCGCCAGCAGCCCAAACACAGGGACCGCGAACTATGGCTACACCTTC; CDR3: CASSPNTGTANYGYTF; D: .; J: TRBJ1-2; V: TRBV5-1; size: .
DNA: TGTGCCAGCAGTTCTAGCGGGAGTAACACCGGGGAGCTGTTTTTT; CDR3: CASSSSGSNTGELFF; D: TRBD2; J: TRBJ2-2; V: TRBV28; size: .
DNA: TGCGCCAGCAGCCGCACAACGACAGGGTCCGAGCAGTACTTC; CDR3: CASSRTTTGSEQYF; D: TRBD1; J: TRBJ2-7; V: TRBV5-1; size: .
DNA: TGTGCCAGCAGCTTCTCCGGGACAGCGAACACTGAAGCTTTCTTT; CDR3: CASSFSGTANTEAFF; D: TRBD1; J: TRBJ1-1; V: TRBV7-2; size: .
DNA: TGTGCCAGCAGTGCCGGCCAGACAGGCGTAGCGGGAGGCGACGAGCAGTACTTC; CDR3: CASSAGQTGVAGGDEQYF; D: TRBD2; J: TRBJ2-7; V: TRBV2; size: .
DNA: TGCGCCAGCAGCGGGTCGACAGGCAGCTCTGGAAACACCATATATTTT; CDR3: CASSGSTGSSGNTIYF; D: .; J: TRBJ1-3; V: TRBV5-1; size: .
DNA: TGTGCCAGCCAGGGGGCCCGTAGGAGCAATCAGCCCCAGCATTTT; CDR3: CASQGARRSNQPQHF; D: TRBD1; J: TRBJ1-5; V: TRBV19; size: .
DNA: TGTGCCAGCAGTATTGGAGGACAGTCAACCTACGAGCAGTACTTC; CDR3: CASSIGGQSTYEQYF; D: .; J: TRBJ2-7; V: TRBV2; size: .
DNA: TGTGCCAGCAGCACCCGGACAGGGAGAACCGGGGAGCTGTTTTTT; CDR3: CASSTRTGRTGELFF; D: TRBD1; J: TRBJ2-2; V: TRBV11-2; size: few
DNA: TGTGCTAGTCAGGCCTCTGGAAACACCATATATTTT; CDR3: CASQASGNTIYF; D: .; J: TRBJ1-3; V: TRBV12-5; size: .
DNA: TGTGCCAGCAGCTTATCAGGGTCATCCTACGAGCAGTACTTC; CDR3: CASSLSGSSYEQYF; D: .; J: TRBJ2-7; V: TRBV7-8; size: .
DNA: TGTGCCAGCAGCCCGAAAGCCAGGGGGGTAGACTATGGCTACACCTTC; CDR3: CASSPKARGVDYGYTF; D: TRBD1; J: TRBJ1-2; V: TRBV14; size: .